This TCR beta chain is from a study of STAT3 mutations in large granular lymphocyte leukemia. Regarding the study as a whole: Some patients had persisting codominant clonotypes that could mask small clones. At least one immunodominant TCR beta clonotype appeared in every T-cell large granular lymphocyte leukemia patient. Treatment regimens differed across patients between samplings.

Average productive template count per sample was some 44,000. Clones were read by immunoSEQ multiplex PCR, and TCRdb kept only the in-frame ones, dropping some. The sample includes 17,000 or so clones, 80% to 90% of them seen just once. In regard to this clone: Antigen specificity is unknown.

Looked up from germline, CDR1 is SGDLS and CDR2 is YYNGEE. Trimming took 0 bases from V and 1 from J, leaving 5 bases between them. The CDR3 loop spans 13 amino acids. Sequences were obtained from peripheral blood mononuclear cells. The chain joins TRBV9 to TRBJ2-7; D is uncertain. The source of this sequence is a man aged 45-65 years with T-cell large granular lymphocyte leukemia. Some clones in this sample may be carry-over from other donors' samples. The DNA of the CDR3 is TGTGCCAGCAGCGTAGATGGATCCTACGAGCAGTACTTC. Its protein product is CASSVDGSYEQYF.